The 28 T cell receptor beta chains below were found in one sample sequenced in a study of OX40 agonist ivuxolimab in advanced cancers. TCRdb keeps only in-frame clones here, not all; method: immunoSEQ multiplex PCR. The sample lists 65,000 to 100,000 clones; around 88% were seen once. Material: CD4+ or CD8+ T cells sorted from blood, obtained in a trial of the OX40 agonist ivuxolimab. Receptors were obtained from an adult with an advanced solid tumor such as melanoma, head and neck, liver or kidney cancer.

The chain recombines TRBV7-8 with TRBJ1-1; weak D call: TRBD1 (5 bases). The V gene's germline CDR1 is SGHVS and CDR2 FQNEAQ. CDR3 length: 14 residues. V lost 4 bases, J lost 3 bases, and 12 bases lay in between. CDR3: CASSWSRADTEAFF. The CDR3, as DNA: TGTGCCAGCAGCTGGAGCAGGGCGGACACTGAAGCTTTCTTT.

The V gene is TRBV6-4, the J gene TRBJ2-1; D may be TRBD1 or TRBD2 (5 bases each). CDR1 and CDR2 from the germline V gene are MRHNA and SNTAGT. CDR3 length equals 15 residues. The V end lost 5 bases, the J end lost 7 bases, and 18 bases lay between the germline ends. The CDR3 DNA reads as TGTGCCAGCAGTTCGCGGCGGAAGGGACCTAATGAGCAGTTCTTC. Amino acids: CASSSRRKGPNEQFF.

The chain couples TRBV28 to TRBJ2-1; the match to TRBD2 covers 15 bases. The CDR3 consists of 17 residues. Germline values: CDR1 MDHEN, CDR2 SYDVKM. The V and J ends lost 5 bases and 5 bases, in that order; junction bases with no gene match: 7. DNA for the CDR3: TGTGCCAGCAGTCTCGGACTAGCGGGAGGGCCCGACAATGAGCAGTTCTTC. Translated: CASSLGLAGGPDNEQFF.

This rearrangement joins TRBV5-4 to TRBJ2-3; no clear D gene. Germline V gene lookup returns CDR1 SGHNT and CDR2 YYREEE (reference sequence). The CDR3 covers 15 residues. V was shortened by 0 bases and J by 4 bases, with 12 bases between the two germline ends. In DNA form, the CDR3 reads TGTGCCAGCAGCTTGGTAGTTGCGTCCCCAGATACGCAGTATTTT. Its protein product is CASSLVVASPDTQYF.

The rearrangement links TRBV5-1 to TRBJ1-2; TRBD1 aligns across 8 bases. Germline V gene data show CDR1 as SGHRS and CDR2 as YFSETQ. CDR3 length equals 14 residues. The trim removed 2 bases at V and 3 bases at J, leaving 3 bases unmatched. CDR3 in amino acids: CASSLQGVDYGYTF. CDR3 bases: TGCGCCAGCAGCTTACAGGGGGTTGACTATGGCTACACCTTC. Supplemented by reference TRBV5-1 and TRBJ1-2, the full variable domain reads KAGVTQTPRYLIKTRGQQVTLSCSPISGHRSVSWYQQTPGQGLQFLFEYFSETQRNKGNFPGRFSGRQFSNSRSEMNVSTLELGDSALYLCASSLQGVDYGYTFGSGTRLTVV.

The CDR3 spells CASSLSDEQFF. The CDR3 DNA reads TGTGCCAGCAGCTTAAGCGATGAGCAGTTCTTC. V usage is TRBV7-9 and J usage is TRBJ2-1; D gene unclear. V was trimmed by 2 bases and J by 8 bases, leaving 4 bases between them. The V gene's germline CDR1 is SEHNR and CDR2 FQNEAQ (reference sequence). This CDR3 is built from 11 residues.

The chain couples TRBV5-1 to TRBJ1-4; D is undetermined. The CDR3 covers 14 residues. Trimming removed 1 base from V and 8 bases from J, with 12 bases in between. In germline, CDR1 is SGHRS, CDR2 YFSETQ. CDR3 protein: CASSLSGSTEKLFF. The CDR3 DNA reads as TGCGCCAGCAGCTTGTCCGGGAGTACGGAAAAACTGTTTTTT.

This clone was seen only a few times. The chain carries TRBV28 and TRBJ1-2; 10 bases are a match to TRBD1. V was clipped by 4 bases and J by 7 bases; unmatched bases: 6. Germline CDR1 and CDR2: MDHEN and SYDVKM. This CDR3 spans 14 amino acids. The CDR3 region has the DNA TGTGCCAGCAGTTCAGGACAGGGGGTCTTTGGCTACACCTTC. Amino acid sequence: CASSSGQGVFGYTF.

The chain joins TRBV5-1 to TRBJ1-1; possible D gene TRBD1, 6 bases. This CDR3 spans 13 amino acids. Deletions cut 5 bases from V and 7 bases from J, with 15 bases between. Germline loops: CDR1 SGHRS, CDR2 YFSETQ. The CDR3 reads CASRERTEGEAFF. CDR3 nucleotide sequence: TGCGCCAGCAGGGAACGGACAGAGGGTGAAGCTTTCTTT.

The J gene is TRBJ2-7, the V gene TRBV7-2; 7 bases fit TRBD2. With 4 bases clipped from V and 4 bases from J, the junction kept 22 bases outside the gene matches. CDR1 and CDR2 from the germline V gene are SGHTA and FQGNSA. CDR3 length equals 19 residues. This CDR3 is CASSSSAGWTSKGIYEQYF. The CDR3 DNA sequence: TGTGCCAGCAGCTCCTCAGCGGGATGGACCTCCAAAGGCATTTACGAGCAGTACTTC.

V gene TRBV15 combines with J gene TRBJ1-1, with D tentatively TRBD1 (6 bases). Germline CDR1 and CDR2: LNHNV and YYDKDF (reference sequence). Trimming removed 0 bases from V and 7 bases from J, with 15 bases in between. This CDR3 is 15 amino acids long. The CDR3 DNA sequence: TGTGCCACCAGCAGAGACGTACAGGGAATTGGTGAAGCTTTCTTT. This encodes CATSRDVQGIGEAFF.

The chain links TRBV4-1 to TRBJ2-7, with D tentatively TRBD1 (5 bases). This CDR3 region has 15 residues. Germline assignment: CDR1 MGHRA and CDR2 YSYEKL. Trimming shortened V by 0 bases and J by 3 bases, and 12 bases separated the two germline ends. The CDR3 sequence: CASSQEGAELYEQYF. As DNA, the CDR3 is TGCGCCAGCAGCCAAGAAGGGGCAGAGCTCTACGAGCAGTACTTC.

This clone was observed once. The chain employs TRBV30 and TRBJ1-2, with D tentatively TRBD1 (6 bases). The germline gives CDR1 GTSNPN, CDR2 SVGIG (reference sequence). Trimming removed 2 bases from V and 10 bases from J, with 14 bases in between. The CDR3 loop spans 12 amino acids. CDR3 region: CAWSLGGQTYTF. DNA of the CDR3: TGTGCCTGGAGTCTGGGGGGACAAACCTACACCTTC.

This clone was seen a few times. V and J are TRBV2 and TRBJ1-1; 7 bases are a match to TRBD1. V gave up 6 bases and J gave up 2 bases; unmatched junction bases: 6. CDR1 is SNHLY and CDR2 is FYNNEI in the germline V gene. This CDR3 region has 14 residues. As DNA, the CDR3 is TGTGCCAGCAGCAAACACAGGGGAAACACTGAAGCTTTCTTT. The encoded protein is CASSKHRGNTEAFF.

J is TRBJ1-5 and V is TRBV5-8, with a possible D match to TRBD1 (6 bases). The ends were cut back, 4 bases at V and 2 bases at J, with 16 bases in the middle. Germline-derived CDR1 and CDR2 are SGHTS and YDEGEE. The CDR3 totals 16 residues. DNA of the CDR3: TGTGCCAGCAGCGGGGGCAGGAGGGCTGGCAATCAGCCCCAGCATTTT. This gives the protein CASSGGRRAGNQPQHF.

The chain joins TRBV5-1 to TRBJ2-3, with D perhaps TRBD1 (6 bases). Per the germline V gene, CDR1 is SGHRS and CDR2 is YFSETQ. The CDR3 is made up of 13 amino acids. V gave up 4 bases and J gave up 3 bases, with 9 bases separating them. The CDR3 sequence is CASSDTGTDTQYF. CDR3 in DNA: TGCGCCAGCAGCGATACAGGGACAGATACGCAGTATTTT.

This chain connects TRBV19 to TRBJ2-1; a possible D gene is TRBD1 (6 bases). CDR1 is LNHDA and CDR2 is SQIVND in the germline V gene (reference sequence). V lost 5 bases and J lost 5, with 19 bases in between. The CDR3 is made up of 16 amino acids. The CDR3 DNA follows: TGTGCCAGTAGTCCTCAGGGGAAGACTGGGCACAATGAGCAGTTCTTC. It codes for CASSPQGKTGHNEQFF. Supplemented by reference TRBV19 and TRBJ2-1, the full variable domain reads DGGITQSPKYLFRKEGQNVTLSCEQNLNHDAMYWYRQDPGQGLRLIYYSQIVNDFQKGDIAEGYSVSREKKESFPLTVTSAQKNPTAFYLCASSPQGKTGHNEQFFGPGTRLTVL.

The CDR3 DNA reads as TGTGCCAGCAGTCCTCCAGGGACAGATACGCAGTATTTT. Its translation is CASSPPGTDTQYF. The chain carries TRBV6-6 and TRBJ2-3, with D possibly being TRBD1 (5 bases). The CDR3 extends over 13 amino acids. Germline V gene sequence: CDR1 MNHNY, CDR2 SVGAGI (reference sequence). Trimming removed 5 bases from V and 3 bases from J, with 9 bases in between.

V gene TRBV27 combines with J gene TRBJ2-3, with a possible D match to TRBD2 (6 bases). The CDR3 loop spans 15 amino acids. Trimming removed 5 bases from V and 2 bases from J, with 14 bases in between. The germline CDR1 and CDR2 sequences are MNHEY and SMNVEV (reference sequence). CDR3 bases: TGTGCCAGCAGTCCATTTAGCGGAAACACAGATACGCAGTATTTT. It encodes CASSPFSGNTDTQYF.

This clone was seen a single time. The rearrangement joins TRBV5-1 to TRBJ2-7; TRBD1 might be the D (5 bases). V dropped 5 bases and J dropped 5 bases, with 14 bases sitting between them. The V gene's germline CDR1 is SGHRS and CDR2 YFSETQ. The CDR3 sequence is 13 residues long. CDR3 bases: TGCGCCAGCAGACCCGACAGTAACCACGAGCAGTACTTC. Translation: CASRPDSNHEQYF.

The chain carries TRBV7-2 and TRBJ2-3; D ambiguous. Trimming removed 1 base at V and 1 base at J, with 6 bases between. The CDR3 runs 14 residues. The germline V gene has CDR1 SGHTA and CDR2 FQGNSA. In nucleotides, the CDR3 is TGTGCCAGCAGCTTAGTCCCCGGCACAGATACGCAGTATTTT. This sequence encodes CASSLVPGTDTQYF.

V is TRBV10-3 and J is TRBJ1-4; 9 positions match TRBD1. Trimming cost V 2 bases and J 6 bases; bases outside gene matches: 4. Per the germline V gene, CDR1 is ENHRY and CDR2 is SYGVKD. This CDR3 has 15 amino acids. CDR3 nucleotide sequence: TGTGCCATCAGTGAGACGACAGGGGGTCATGAAAAACTGTTTTTT. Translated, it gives CAISETTGGHEKLFF.

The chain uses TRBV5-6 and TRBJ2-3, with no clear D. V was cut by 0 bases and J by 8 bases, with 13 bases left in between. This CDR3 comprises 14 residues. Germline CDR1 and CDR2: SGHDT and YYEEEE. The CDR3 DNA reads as TGTGCCAGCAGCTTGGACCGATTTTTCGGTACGCAGTATTTT. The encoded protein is CASSLDRFFGTQYF.

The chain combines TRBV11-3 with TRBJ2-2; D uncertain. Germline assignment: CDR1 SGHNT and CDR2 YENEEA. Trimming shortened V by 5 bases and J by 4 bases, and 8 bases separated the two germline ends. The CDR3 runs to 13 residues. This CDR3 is CASSRVFTGELFF. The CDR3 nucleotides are TGTGCCAGCAGCCGGGTGTTCACCGGGGAGCTGTTTTTT.

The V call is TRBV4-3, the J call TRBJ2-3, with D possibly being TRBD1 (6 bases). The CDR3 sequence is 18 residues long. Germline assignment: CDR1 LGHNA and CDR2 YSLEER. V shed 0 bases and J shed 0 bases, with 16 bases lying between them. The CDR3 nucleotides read TGCGCCAGCAGCCAAGATCTCATGGGGGCCGATAGCACAGATACGCAGTATTTT. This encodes CASSQDLMGADSTDTQYF.

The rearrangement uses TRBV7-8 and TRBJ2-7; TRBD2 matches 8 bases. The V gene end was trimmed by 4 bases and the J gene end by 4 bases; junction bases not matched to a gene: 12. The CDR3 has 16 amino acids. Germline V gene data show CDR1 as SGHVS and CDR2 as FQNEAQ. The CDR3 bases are TGTGCCAGCAGCTCTACAGGACTAGCAGCACTTTACGAGCAGTACTTC. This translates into CASSSTGLAALYEQYF.

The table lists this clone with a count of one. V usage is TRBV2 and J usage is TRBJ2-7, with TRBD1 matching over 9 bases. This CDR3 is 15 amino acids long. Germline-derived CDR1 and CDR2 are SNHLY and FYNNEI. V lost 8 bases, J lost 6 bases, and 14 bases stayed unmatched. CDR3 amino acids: CASSSSGTGRLEQYF. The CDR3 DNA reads TGTGCCAGCTCCTCATCCGGGACAGGGAGGCTCGAGCAGTACTTC.

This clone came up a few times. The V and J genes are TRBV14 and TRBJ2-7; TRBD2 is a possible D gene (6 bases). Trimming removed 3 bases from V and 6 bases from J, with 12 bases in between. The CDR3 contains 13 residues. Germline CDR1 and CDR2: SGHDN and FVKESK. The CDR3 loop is CASSHNFGGEQYF. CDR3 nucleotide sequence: TGTGCCAGCAGCCATAACTTCGGGGGCGAGCAGTACTTC.